This entry lists 20 T cell receptor beta chains sequenced from one sample in a study of blood T cell repertoires in COVID-19 (dated by TCRdb to 2020 to 2021). To prepare the library, the immunoSEQ multiplex PCR assay was applied. TCRdb stores this immuneACCESS table with in-frame sequences only. Part of the clones is absent; in the studies checked, under half of the shortfall reflects unresolved V genes, and no reason is known for the rest. The sample data list about 270,000 clones, and roughly 80% of these were observed just once. The ten largest make up almost 1.5% of the sample. Sequencing was done on a sample of peripheral blood. Every receptor here comes from a human donor with COVID-19, enrolled during active disease. The donor label of this sample is uncertain.

This chain links TRBV7-2 with TRBJ1-2; possible D gene TRBD1, 6 bases. The CDR3 length is 14 residues. The germline CDR1 and CDR2 sequences are SGHTA and FQGNSA. Trimming pared 1 base from V and 4 bases from J, leaving 10 bases between. CDR3 loop: CASSLGGGAYGYTF. The CDR3 DNA is TGTGCCAGCAGCTTAGGCGGGGGCGCCTATGGCTACACCTTC. Based on the CDR3 plus reference TRBV7-2 and TRBJ1-2, the full variable domain is GAGVSQSPSNKVTEKGKDVELRCDPISGHTALYWYRQSLGQGLEFLIYFQGNSAPDKSGLPSDRFSAERTGGSVSTLTIQRTQQEDSAVYLCASSLGGGAYGYTFGSGTRLTVV.

Note on this clone: One end of the junction varies from germline; a read error may be responsible. This chain uses TRBV2 with TRBJ2-7, with no clear D. The CDR3 consists of 15 residues. Germline CDR1 SNHLY, CDR2 FYNNEI. This chain's CDR3 is CGSMVDKNGSYEQYF. Written as DNA, the CDR3 is TGTGGCAGCATGGTCGACAAAAACGGCTCCTACGAGCAGTACTTC.

V usage is TRBV29-1 and J usage is TRBJ1-5, with 8 bases fitting TRBD1. V shed 6 bases and J 8 bases; nucleotides not matched to a gene: 6. CDR1 and CDR2 from the germline V gene are SQVTM and ANQGSEA. There are 12 residues in the CDR3. The CDR3 loop reads CSVGQGREPQHF. The DNA for the CDR3 is TGCAGCGTCGGACAGGGAAGAGAGCCCCAGCATTTT.

The V gene is TRBV10-1, the J gene TRBJ2-7, with D perhaps TRBD2 (7 bases). From germline, CDR1 is WNHNN and CDR2 SYGVQD (reference sequence). The V end was cut by 5 bases, the J end by 7 bases, with 18 bases between. The CDR3 sequence is 14 residues long. The CDR3 loop is CASSTGGGVREQYF. CDR3 DNA: TGCGCCAGCAGTACCGGAGGGGGGGTAAGGGAGCAGTACTTC.

The rearrangement links TRBV29-1 to TRBJ2-2, with 9 bases matching TRBD2. J was trimmed by 4 bases and V by 5 bases; bases with no gene match: 5. The germline V gene encodes CDR1 SQVTM and CDR2 ANQGSEA. This CDR3 has 14 residues. CDR3 in DNA: TGCAGCGTTCAAGCGGGAGGCCGCACCGGGGAGCTGTTTTTT. Translation gives CSVQAGGRTGELFF.

V is TRBV19 and J is TRBJ1-4, with D maybe TRBD1 (5 bases). The V end was cut by 6 bases, the J end by 6 bases, with 14 bases between. Germline-derived CDR1 and CDR2 are LNHDA and SQIVND (reference sequence). The CDR3 runs to 14 residues. Here the CDR3 reads CASRTQGGDEKLFF. Written as DNA, the CDR3 is TGTGCCAGTAGAACTCAGGGAGGGGATGAAAAACTGTTTTTT.

The genes are TRBV19 and TRBJ2-1, with 8 bases lining up with TRBD2. After removal of 8 bases from V and 2 bases from J, the junction contained 2 bases not matched to a gene. The CDR3 runs to 13 residues. Per the germline V gene, CDR1 is LNHDA and CDR2 is SQIVND (reference sequence). The CDR3 bases are TGTGCCAGTCGGGGGGGGACCTACAATGAGCAGTTCTTC. This codes for CASRGGTYNEQFF.

The chain links TRBV9 to TRBJ2-3, with D perhaps TRBD2 (5 bases). This CDR3 comprises 13 residues. V lost 3 bases and J lost 6, with 11 bases in between. The germline gives CDR1 SGDLS, CDR2 YYNGEE. The CDR3 nucleotides are TGTGCCAGCAGCGCAGTAGCGCTGGATACGCAGTATTTT. It codes for CASSAVALDTQYF. Supplemented by reference TRBV9 and TRBJ2-3, the full variable domain reads DSGVTQTPKHLITATGQRVTLRCSPRSGDLSVYWYQQSLDQGLQFLIQYYNGEERAKGNILERFSAQQFPDLHSELNLSSLELGDSALYFCASSAVALDTQYFGPGTRLTVL.

V gene TRBV28 combines with J gene TRBJ1-2; a weak D match, TRBD1 (5 bases). This CDR3 has 13 residues. The V end was cut by 2 bases, the J end by 10 bases, with 14 bases between. CDR1 and CDR2 from the germline V gene are MDHEN and SYDVKM. The CDR3 region is CASSLPSRGYYTF. Written as DNA, the CDR3 is TGTGCCAGCAGTTTACCCTCACGGGGGTACTACACCTTC.

V is TRBV19 and J is TRBJ2-1, with 12 bases fitting TRBD2. Germline loops: CDR1 LNHDA, CDR2 SQIVND (reference sequence). The J segment lost 8 bases and the V segment lost 5 bases, leaving 10 bases of the junction unmatched. The CDR3 length is 16 residues. CDR3 sequence: CASSSIGLAGFDEQFF. In nucleotides, the CDR3 is TGTGCCAGTAGTTCGATCGGACTAGCGGGATTCGATGAGCAGTTCTTC.

This clone came up once. This sequence joins TRBV2 and TRBJ2-1; 9 nucleotides agree with TRBD2. CDR3 length: 15 residues. Germline V gives CDR1 SNHLY, CDR2 FYNNEI. With V trimmed by 2 bases and J by 6 bases, 5 bases remained unmatched. The CDR3 reads CASSEISGRPNEQFF. DNA for the CDR3: TGTGCCAGCAGTGAAATAAGCGGGAGGCCCAATGAGCAGTTCTTC.

The V and J genes are TRBV30 and TRBJ2-7; TRBD2 matches at 7 bases. Unmatched junction bases numbered 9, after V lost 2 bases and J lost 2 bases. Germline lookup yields CDR1 GTSNPN and CDR2 SVGIG (reference sequence). The CDR3 contains 15 residues. This CDR3 reads CAWSTQLAPAYEQYF. As DNA, the CDR3 is TGTGCCTGGAGTACGCAACTAGCGCCTGCCTACGAGCAGTACTTC.

Concerning this clone itself: The sample carries other DNA sequences with the same CDR3. The chain is built from TRBV5-1 and TRBJ1-1; no reliable D call. V lost 4 bases, J lost 2 bases, and 9 bases lay in between. This CDR3 comprises 13 residues. Germline loops: CDR1 SGHRS, CDR2 YFSETQ. CDR3 in DNA: TGCGCCAGCAGCCCCCCCAGAAACACTGAAGCTTTCTTT. Protein sequence: CASSPPRNTEAFF.

The chain carries TRBV3-1 (or the pseudogene TRBV3-2) and TRBJ2-7, with TRBD2 as a possible D gene (6 bases). The CDR3 sequence is 17 residues long. Trimming shortened V by 0 bases and J by 0 bases, and 15 bases separated the two germline ends. CDR1 LGHDT and CDR2 YNNKEL come from the germline V gene (reference sequence). CDR3 DNA: TGTGCCAGCAGCCAAGACTCCCTTCCCGGGAGCTCCTACGAGCAGTACTTC. Protein sequence: CASSQDSLPGSSYEQYF.

The V and J genes are TRBV18 and TRBJ2-5; D is undetermined. The CDR3 extends over 13 amino acids. Looked up from germline, CDR1 is KGHSH and CDR2 is LQKENI. V was cut by 3 bases and J by 5 bases, with 10 bases left in between. CDR3 nucleotides: TGTGCCAGCTCACCGGGCGTATCTGAGACCCAGTACTTC. Its translation is CASSPGVSETQYF.

The genes are TRBV5-8 and TRBJ2-7; the D gene is possibly TRBD1 (6 bases). Deletions cut 4 bases from V and 5 bases from J, with 19 bases between. This CDR3 region has 15 residues. Germline V lookup: CDR1 SGHTS, CDR2 YDEGEE. This CDR3 is CASSPWTEEADEQYF. CDR3 DNA sequence: TGTGCCAGCAGCCCCTGGACAGAGGAGGCCGACGAGCAGTACTTC.

This clone appeared once. The rearrangement uses TRBV18 and TRBJ2-7; TRBD1 is a possible D gene (6 bases). V was pared by 1 base and J by 12 bases, with 16 bases between. This CDR3 has 13 residues. CDR1 is KGHSH, CDR2 LQKENI, per germline. DNA of the CDR3: TGTGCCAGCTCACCACAGGGGGACCAGGGTTTGTACTTC. Residues: CASSPQGDQGLYF. The whole variable domain, remainder taken from reference TRBV18 and TRBJ2-7, is NAGVMQNPRHLVRRRGQEARLRCSPMKGHSHVYWYRQLPEEGLKFMVYLQKENIIDESGMPKERFSAEFPKEGPSILRIQQVVRGDSAAYFCASSPQGDQGLYFGPGTRLTVT.

Points on this clone: Other DNA sequences in the same sample also yield this CDR3. The chain joins TRBV11-3 to TRBJ2-1, with 8 bases lining up with TRBD1. This CDR3 has 12 amino acids. Germline-derived CDR1 and CDR2 are SGHNT and YENEEA. V lost 3 bases, J lost 8 bases, and 0 bases stayed unmatched. The CDR3: CASSLTGDEQFF. CDR3 in DNA: TGTGCCAGCAGCTTGACAGGGGATGAGCAGTTCTTC.

This clone was detected once. The chain joins TRBV10-3 to TRBJ1-1; D gene ambiguous. In germline, CDR1 is ENHRY, CDR2 SYGVKD. V was pared by 0 bases and J by 6 bases, with 5 bases between. CDR3 length: 12 residues. The CDR3 nucleotides are TGTGCCATCAGTGAGTCATCGGCTGAAGCTTTCTTT. Translation gives CAISESSAEAFF.

DNA for the CDR3: TGTGCCAGCAGCCAAGATATTGCGGGGGCCAACGTCCTGACTTTC. The encoded protein is CASSQDIAGANVLTF. The V call is TRBV3-1 (or the pseudogene TRBV3-2), the J call TRBJ2-6; D is ambiguous. The CDR3 length is 15 residues. Trimming took 0 bases from V and 4 from J, leaving 7 bases between them. Germline loops: CDR1 LGHDT, CDR2 YNNKEL (reference sequence).